This is a list of T cell receptor beta chains from one sample in a study of blood T cells in healthy people across ages. Via MiXCR, TCRdb re-called the 5' RACE reads, giving one row per CDR3 protein. The sample yields more than 600,000 distinct CDR3 sequences, around 25% seen once. These sequences were also reported in another study, on T cells of mothers and their children.

Sequences were obtained from blood. The receptor source for this set is a boy between 10 and 17 years old in good health. CDR3s include the opening cysteine and the closing phenylalanine or tryptophan. Fields, in order: CDR3 DNA, CDR3 protein, clone size, J gene, V gene, D gene. The D gene is left open where the match is weak. The size of a clone is reported for some rows only, either as once, few or many, or as a class for expanded clones.

TGTGCCAGCAGCTTAAGGGACAGGGAGCACGAGCAGTACTTC CASSLRDREHEQYF few TRBJ2-7 TRBV7-9 TRBD1
TGCGCCAGCAGCTTCTTTATGACTAGCGGGAGCCCCAATGAGCAGTTCTTC CASSFFMTSGSPNEQFF NA TRBJ2-1 TRBV5-1 TRBD2
TGCGCCAGCAGCTTGGTCGGCGGGGAGGAGTTCTTC CASSLVGGEEFF few TRBJ2-1 TRBV5-1 NA
TGCGCCAGCAGCCCCCCCCCGGACTACAGGACCCAGTACTTC CASSPPPDYRTQYF NA TRBJ2-5 TRBV5-1 NA
TGTGCCAGCACACTAGCGTTAGTTGAGCAGTTCTTC CASTLALVEQFF once TRBJ2-1 TRBV2 TRBD2
TGTGCCAGTAGTGCCCGACAGGCTGGAAACACCATATATTTT CASSARQAGNTIYF few TRBJ1-3 TRBV19 NA
TGTGCCAGCTTGGGGTATAAGATAAAGGGTGGCGGCACTGAAGCTTTCTTT CASLGYKIKGGGTEAFF NA TRBJ1-1 TRBV6-1 NA
TGTGCCAGCAGCGCAGGGGGTACGAACACTGAAGCTTTCTTT CASSAGGTNTEAFF few TRBJ1-1 TRBV9 TRBD1
TGTGCCAGCAGTTCATCCGCGCCCGAAATCACAGATACGCAGTATTTT CASSSSAPEITDTQYF few TRBJ2-3 TRBV28 NA
TGTGCCAGCAGCTCCTACACAAGCGGGGGGCCCGCCTACGAGCAGTACTTC CASSSYTSGGPAYEQYF few TRBJ2-7 TRBV13 TRBD2
TGTGCCACCAGTGATCGACAGGGGGAAGTTGCAGATACGCAGTATTTT CATSDRQGEVADTQYF few TRBJ2-3 TRBV24-1 TRBD1
TGTGCCAGCAGCTTAGTCGCGGAGAACACTGAAGCTTTCTTT CASSLVAENTEAFF NA TRBJ1-1 TRBV7-6 NA
TGTGCCAGCAGACCAGGACAGGGGAGCTCCTATAATTCACCCCTCCACTTT CASRPGQGSSYNSPLHF few TRBJ1-6 TRBV27 TRBD1
TGCAGCGTTTGCTGGGGCATTACAACTAATGAAAAACTGTTTTTT CSVCWGITTNEKLFF NA TRBJ1-4 TRBV29-1 NA